This passage covers 30 T cell receptor beta chains from one sample sequenced in a study of CD8 T cells in Susac syndrome (dated by TCRdb to about 2019). Library preparation employed the immunoSEQ multiplex PCR assay. RNA was extracted using the RNeasy kit, and about 0.5 to 1 microgram was reverse transcribed with random hexamers. TCRdb took the public reads, trimmed them with fastp at Q25, ran MiXCR for clone calling and kept in-frame beta chains. Rows are unified per CDR3 protein, each entry keeping the most common DNA and genes. The sample table lists under 200,000 distinct CDR3 sequences, roughly nine tenths of them with a count of one. The top ten constitute 0.085% to 0.09% of the sample. Material: CD4+ T cells from PBMCs. All receptors come from a human donor with Susac syndrome.

This chain links TRBV2 with TRBJ2-7; 10 nucleotides match TRBD1. There are 15 residues in the CDR3. Germline lookup yields CDR1 SNHLY and CDR2 FYNNEI. The V and J ends lost 3 bases and 5 bases, in that order; junction bases with no gene match: 7. CDR3 loop: CASSDRDRGFHEQYF. As DNA, the CDR3 is TGTGCCAGCAGTGATCGGGACAGGGGTTTCCACGAGCAGTACTTC.

The V call is TRBV28, the J call TRBJ2-1; 11 bases align to TRBD2. With 5 bases clipped from V and 4 bases from J, the junction kept 7 bases outside the gene matches. This CDR3 region has 16 residues. From germline, CDR1 is MDHEN and CDR2 SYDVKM. CDR3: CASSPPTSGKYNEQFF. CDR3 nucleotide sequence: TGTGCCAGCAGTCCCCCGACTAGCGGGAAATACAATGAGCAGTTCTTC.

J is TRBJ2-7 and V is TRBV7-3; D might be TRBD1 (6 bases). This CDR3 has 13 residues. With 3 bases removed from V and 5 bases from J, the gap between germline ends came to 11 bases. CDR1 and CDR2 (germline): SGHTA, FQGTGA. The CDR3 DNA sequence: TGTGCCAGCAGCTTCGGCAGGGGTCACGAGCAGTACTTC. Its protein product is CASSFGRGHEQYF.

V is TRBV5-4 and J is TRBJ2-6; D gene uncertain. In germline, CDR1 is SGHNT, CDR2 YYREEE (reference sequence). The germline V and J ends were trimmed by 3 bases and 4 bases, with 17 bases remaining between them. CDR3 length: 17 residues. The CDR3 nucleotides read TGTGCCAGCAGCTACAACTCCGTACCCCCCGGGGCCAACGTCCTGACTTTC. Translation: CASSYNSVPPGANVLTF.

The chain employs TRBV7-9 and TRBJ2-3; unclear D gene. The V end was cut by 5 bases, the J end by 4 bases, with 7 bases between. Germline V CDR1 and CDR2: SEHNR, FQNEAQ (reference sequence). The length of the CDR3 is 12 residues. The CDR3 sequence is CASSIVADTQYF. The CDR3 region has the DNA TGTGCCAGCAGCATAGTAGCAGATACGCAGTATTTT.

The chain joins TRBV5-6 to TRBJ1-2; the match to TRBD1 covers 10 bases. From germline, CDR1 is SGHDT and CDR2 YYEEEE. The CDR3 is 13 residues long. Losses at the gene ends were 4 bases for V and 12 bases for J; bases not matched to a gene: 9. The CDR3 nucleotides are TGTGCCAGCAGCACGTCCCGGGACAGGGGCAACACCTTC. Encoded protein: CASSTSRDRGNTF. Variable domain in full (rest from reference TRBV5-6 and TRBJ1-2): DAGVTQSPTHLIKTRGQQVTLRCSPKSGHDTVSWYQQALGQGPQFIFQYYEEEERQRGNFPDRFSGHQFPNYSSELNVNALLLGDSALYLCASSTSRDRGNTFGSGTRLTVV.

The J gene is TRBJ2-3, the V gene TRBV14; D not certain. The CDR3 loop spans 14 amino acids. The germline V and J ends were trimmed by 0 bases and 2 bases, with 6 bases remaining between them. Germline V gene lookup returns CDR1 SGHDN and CDR2 FVKESK. CDR3 sequence: CASSQDHHTDTQYF. CDR3 coding DNA: TGTGCCAGCAGCCAAGACCACCACACAGATACGCAGTATTTT.

V is TRBV6-1 and J is TRBJ2-2, with unresolved D. The ends were cut back, 4 bases at V and 4 bases at J, with 7 bases in the middle. Germline CDR1 and CDR2: MNHNS and SASEGT. The CDR3 has 13 residues. CDR3 nucleotides: TGTGCCAGCAGTGCGGTAGGCACCGGGGAGCTGTTTTTT. Amino acids: CASSAVGTGELFF.

The chain uses TRBV24-1 and TRBJ2-2; D possibly matches TRBD1 or TRBD2 (6 bases each). V gave up 4 bases and J gave up 5 bases, with 10 bases separating them. Germline V CDR1 and CDR2: KGHDR, SFDVKD. The CDR3 is 14 residues long. The CDR3 sequence is CATSDGGGTGELFF. The CDR3 DNA is TGTGCCACCAGTGACGGAGGGGGGACCGGGGAGCTGTTTTTT.

The V and J genes are TRBV5-1 and TRBJ2-6; the D gene is possibly TRBD1 (5 bases). The CDR3 length is 16 residues. In germline, CDR1 is SGHRS, CDR2 YFSETQ. Trimming removed 4 bases at V and 0 bases at J, with 11 bases between. The CDR3 protein is CASSPRQYSGANVLTF. Written as DNA, the CDR3 is TGCGCCAGCAGCCCTAGACAGTACTCTGGGGCCAACGTCCTGACTTTC.

This chain links TRBV14 with TRBJ1-4; D not certain. This CDR3 contains 15 residues. Trimming stripped 2 bases from V and 0 bases from J, with 7 bases between. Germline CDR1 is SGHDN and CDR2 is FVKESK. The CDR3 DNA is TGTGCCAGCAGCCAAATGGGAGCAACTAATGAAAAACTGTTTTTT. Its protein product is CASSQMGATNEKLFF.

The chain uses TRBV20-1 and TRBJ2-7, with 8 bases identical to TRBD2. The CDR3 loop spans 15 amino acids. Germline lookup yields CDR1 DFQATT and CDR2 SNEGSKA (reference sequence). CDR3 residues: CSALVASGSEGEQYF. DNA of the CDR3: TGCAGCGCCCTCGTCGCGAGCGGGAGTGAAGGCGAGCAGTACTTC.

The V gene is TRBV5-1, the J gene TRBJ1-2, with D possibly TRBD1 on 5 matching bases. Trimming cost V 1 base and J 3 bases, with 7 bases left between them. CDR3 length: 13 amino acids. Germline V gene sequence: CDR1 SGHRS, CDR2 YFSETQ. In nucleotides, the CDR3 is TGCGCCAGCAGCTTGCCGGGACACTATGGCTACACCTTC. Translation gives CASSLPGHYGYTF.

The rearrangement uses TRBV6-5 and TRBJ1-2; TRBD1 is a possible D gene (6 bases). CDR1 MNHEY and CDR2 SVGAGI come from the germline V gene. The CDR3 contains 15 residues. Deletions cut 3 bases from V and 8 bases from J, with 19 bases between. The CDR3: CASSYMEVATGGYTF. CDR3 nucleotides: TGTGCCAGCAGTTATATGGAGGTTGCAACAGGGGGCTACACCTTC.

This sequence joins TRBV5-4 and TRBJ2-3, with 14 bases lining up with TRBD2. The V and J ends lost 3 bases and 1 base, in that order; junction bases with no gene match: 1. This CDR3 comprises 16 residues. The germline V gene has CDR1 SGHNT and CDR2 YYREEE (reference sequence). CDR3 residues: CASSSGLAGGTDTQYF. CDR3 DNA sequence: TGTGCCAGCAGCTCGGGACTAGCGGGGGGCACAGATACGCAGTATTTT. Supplemented by reference TRBV5-4 and TRBJ2-3, the full variable domain reads ETGVTQSPTHLIKTRGQQVTLRCSSQSGHNTVSWYQQALGQGPQFIFQYYREEENGRGNFPPRFSGLQFPNYSSELNVNALELDDSALYLCASSSGLAGGTDTQYFGPGTRLTVL.

The rearrangement joins TRBV14 to TRBJ2-7, with TRBD1 matching 7 bases. Per the germline V gene, CDR1 is SGHDN and CDR2 is FVKESK. This CDR3 region has 18 residues. After removal of 0 bases from V and 1 base from J, the junction contained 12 bases not matched to a gene. CDR3 residues: CASSQETGWAGGSYEQYF. DNA of the CDR3: TGTGCCAGCAGCCAAGAGACCGGTTGGGCAGGGGGATCCTACGAGCAGTACTTC.

The chain recombines TRBV3-1 with TRBJ2-2; TRBD2 might be the D (5 bases). Germline loops: CDR1 LGHDT, CDR2 YNNKEL (reference sequence). V lost 5 bases to trimming and J lost 3 bases, with 13 bases between them. The CDR3 spans 15 residues. The CDR3 region is CASSSRAAYTGELFF. The CDR3, as DNA: TGTGCCAGCAGCTCGCGGGCCGCTTACACCGGGGAGCTGTTTTTT.

This clonotype was found a few times. This rearrangement joins TRBV5-1 to TRBJ1-2; 11 bases align to TRBD1. With V trimmed by 0 bases and J by 8 bases, 9 bases remained unmatched. The CDR3 is 16 amino acids. Germline loops: CDR1 SGHRS, CDR2 YFSETQ. CDR3 coding DNA: TGCGCCAGCAGCTTGGTATTTCGGACAGGGGGCGCGGGCTACACCTTC. Amino acids: CASSLVFRTGGAGYTF.

CDR3 region: CASSFDSYTGELFF. The DNA of the CDR3 is TGTGCCAGCAGCTTTGACAGTTACACCGGGGAGCTGTTTTTT. The gene calls are TRBV7-9 and TRBJ2-2; D is possibly TRBD1 (5 bases). V was shortened by 3 bases and J by 3 bases, with 8 bases between the two germline ends. The CDR3 loop spans 14 amino acids. The germline V gene has CDR1 SEHNR and CDR2 FQNEAQ (reference sequence).

The chain uses TRBV20-1 and TRBJ2-6, with 7 bases identical to TRBD1. The ends lost 6 bases at V and 0 bases at J; junction bases unmatched: 5. There are 15 residues in the CDR3. Germline loops: CDR1 DFQATT, CDR2 SNEGSKA (reference sequence). CDR3 in amino acids: CSARRDSSGANVLTF. The CDR3 DNA follows: TGCAGTGCCCGAAGGGACAGCTCTGGGGCCAACGTCCTGACTTTC.

V is TRBV5-7 and J is TRBJ2-7; possibly TRBD2 for D (6 bases). TRBV5-7 is sorted into the ORF group, with uncertain function. The CDR3 extends over 16 amino acids. The germline V and J ends were trimmed by 2 bases and 3 bases, with 18 bases remaining between them. CDR3 DNA: TGTGCCAGCAGCTTCGTCCTCATCGCGGGATACTACGAGCAGTACTTC. Residues: CASSFVLIAGYYEQYF.

The chain combines TRBV6-5 with TRBJ1-2; D not resolved. V gave up 0 bases and J gave up 7 bases, with 6 bases separating them. This CDR3 contains 12 residues. Germline CDR1 is MNHEY and CDR2 is SVGAGI. The CDR3 sequence: CASSYSRGGYTF. In DNA form, the CDR3 reads TGTGCCAGCAGTTACTCGAGAGGTGGCTACACCTTC.

This clonotype was recorded a few times. The CDR3 loop reads CASSNPSGSYEQFF. The CDR3 bases are TGCGCCAGCAGTAACCCTAGCGGGAGCTATGAGCAGTTCTTC. The chain couples TRBV5-1 to TRBJ2-1; TRBD2 matches at 10 bases. Per germline, CDR1 SGHRS and CDR2 YFSETQ. The CDR3 consists of 14 residues. Germline trimming cut 5 bases from V and 8 bases from J; bases unmatched to any gene: 7.

The chain joins TRBV9 to TRBJ2-1; TRBD2 matches 7 bases. Trimming took 0 bases from V and 9 from J; bases not matched to a gene: 3. The CDR3 spans 13 residues. Germline V gene sequence: CDR1 SGDLS, CDR2 YYNGEE. The CDR3 spells CASSVDRGGEQFF. In nucleotides, the CDR3 is TGTGCCAGCAGCGTAGACCGCGGGGGTGAGCAGTTCTTC.

The chain carries TRBV4-1 and TRBJ1-1, with D hard to call. This CDR3 has 15 residues. Germline CDR1 reads MGHRA; CDR2 reads YSYEKL. The V end was cut by 2 bases, the J end by 4 bases, with 14 bases between. CDR3: CASSQSQLLSTEAFF. The CDR3 nucleotides read TGCGCCAGCAGCCAATCCCAACTGCTCTCCACTGAAGCTTTCTTT.

V and J are TRBV5-1 and TRBJ2-7; perhaps D is TRBD1 or TRBD2 (5 bases each). Between the trimmed V and J ends, which lost 7 bases and 0 bases, there was a span of 20 bases. The CDR3 totals 16 residues. From germline, CDR1 is SGHRS and CDR2 YFSETQ. CDR3: CASRLTSSQGSYEQYF. The DNA of the CDR3 is TGCGCCAGCCGACTAACCAGCAGCCAGGGCTCCTACGAGCAGTACTTC. Full variable domain (missing parts from reference TRBV5-1 and TRBJ2-7): KAGVTQTPRYLIKTRGQQVTLSCSPISGHRSVSWYQQTPGQGLQFLFEYFSETQRNKGNFPGRFSGRQFSNSRSEMNVSTLELGDSALYLCASRLTSSQGSYEQYFGPGTRLTVT.

This chain connects TRBV5-1 to TRBJ2-5, with 9 bases fitting TRBD2. Per the germline V gene, CDR1 is SGHRS and CDR2 is YFSETQ. V gave up 0 bases and J gave up 0 bases; unmatched junction bases: 3. This CDR3 comprises 16 residues. CDR3 bases: TGCGCCAGCAGCTTGGTGCCTAGCGGGGACCAAGAGACCCAGTACTTC. Translation gives CASSLVPSGDQETQYF.

The chain is built from TRBV12-3 or TRBV12-4 and TRBJ2-7, with TRBD2 matching 14 bases. This CDR3 is built from 14 residues. Losses at the gene ends were 5 bases for V and 3 bases for J; bases not matched to a gene: 0. CDR3: CASSGTSGGYEQYF. The DNA for the CDR3 is TGTGCCAGCAGTGGGACTAGCGGGGGCTACGAGCAGTACTTC.

This clonotype was seen a single time. The chain employs TRBV5-4 and TRBJ1-2, with D maybe TRBD1 (6 bases). This CDR3 spans 13 amino acids. V was trimmed by 0 bases and J by 6 bases, leaving 9 bases between them. Germline CDR1 and CDR2: SGHNT and YYREEE (reference sequence). The CDR3 is CASSLAGVNGYTF. CDR3 DNA sequence: TGTGCCAGCAGCTTGGCAGGGGTAAATGGCTACACCTTC. The full variable domain, with the rest looked up from reference TRBV5-4 and TRBJ1-2, is ETGVTQSPTHLIKTRGQQVTLRCSSQSGHNTVSWYQQALGQGPQFIFQYYREEENGRGNFPPRFSGLQFPNYSSELNVNALELDDSALYLCASSLAGVNGYTFGSGTRLTVV.

This chain connects TRBV6-5 to TRBJ1-5, with 10 bases that match TRBD1. J gave up 1 base and V 2 bases, and 11 bases lay outside the gene matches. CDR1 and CDR2 from the germline V gene are MNHEY and SVGAGI. The CDR3 is made up of 19 amino acids. CDR3 coding DNA: TGTGCCAGCAGTTACCCCGGGACAGGGGCACCTCTAAGCAATCAGCCCCAGCATTTT. Protein: CASSYPGTGAPLSNQPQHF.